One and the same sample provided the 32 T cell receptor beta chains below, sequenced in a study of T cell responses to AZD1222 COVID-19 vaccine. Data came from immunoSEQ multiplex PCR; TCRdb stores just in-frame clones and leaves some out. The sample shows roughly 70,000 clones, 80% to 90% of them seen only once. Sequenced here: peripheral blood, sampled on day 0 of AZD1222 vaccination. The receptors derive from an adult in good health.

The chain uses TRBV24-1 and TRBJ1-3; D might be TRBD1 (6 bases). Trimming removed 3 bases at V and 0 bases at J, with 11 bases between. The CDR3 extends over 16 amino acids. CDR1 and CDR2 (germline): KGHDR, SFDVKD. The CDR3 is CATSDKTGTSGNTIYF. The CDR3 DNA follows: TGTGCCACCAGTGATAAAACAGGGACCTCTGGAAACACCATATATTTT.

This rearrangement joins TRBV6-2 or TRBV6-3 to TRBJ2-2; no clear D. The ends were cut back, 4 bases at V and 3 bases at J, with 9 bases in the middle. CDR1 and CDR2 from the germline V gene are MNHEY and SVGEGT. The CDR3 consists of 14 residues. The DNA of the CDR3 is TGTGCCAGCAGTTCTCCATTGTACACCGGGGAGCTGTTTTTT. Translation: CASSSPLYTGELFF.

In this sample, this clone turned up once. The chain's CDR3 is CASSPRTAQETQYF. CDR3 nucleotides: TGTGCCAGCAGCCCCCGGACAGCCCAAGAGACCCAGTACTTC. The rearrangement links TRBV13 to TRBJ2-5, with D perhaps matching TRBD1 (6 bases). Between the trimmed V and J ends, which lost 5 bases and 1 base, there was a span of 11 bases. From germline, CDR1 is PRHDT and CDR2 FYEKMQ (reference sequence). CDR3 size: 14 residues. The entire variable domain, with the rest obtained from reference TRBV13 and TRBJ2-5, is as follows: AAGVIQSPRHLIKEKRETATLKCYPIPRHDTVYWYQQGPGQDPQFLISFYEKMQSDKGSIPDRFSAQQFSDYHSELNMSSLELGDSALYFCASSPRTAQETQYFGPGTRLLVL.

DNA of the CDR3: TGTGCCAGCAGCTTAGCGGGAAGGGGAGACACAGATACGCAGTATTTT. Translating it yields CASSLAGRGDTDTQYF. The V call is TRBV7-9, the J call TRBJ2-3; D may be TRBD1 or TRBD2 (5 bases each). The CDR3 totals 16 residues. The V end lost 0 bases, the J end lost 2 bases, and 12 bases lay between the germline ends. Germline CDR1 and CDR2: SEHNR and FQNEAQ (reference sequence).

This chain uses TRBV6-5 with TRBJ2-1, with 11 bases aligning to TRBD2. Germline CDR1 MNHEY, CDR2 SVGAGI. V was clipped by 6 bases and J by 5 bases; unmatched bases: 3. This CDR3 comprises 14 residues. Written as DNA, the CDR3 is TGTGCCAGCAGCGCACTAGCGGGGGACAATGAGCAGTTCTTC. Its protein is CASSALAGDNEQFF.

There are a few counts of this clone. The CDR3 region is CASSPSGGLISTGELFF. CDR3 sequence (DNA): TGTGCCAGCAGCCCCTCGGGGGGGCTGATTAGCACCGGGGAGCTGTTTTTT. The chain recombines TRBV7-8 with TRBJ2-2, with 8 bases lining up with TRBD2. Germline V gene lookup returns CDR1 SGHVS and CDR2 FQNEAQ. This CDR3 contains 17 residues. J gave up 4 bases and V 5 bases, and 12 bases lay outside the gene matches.

The V gene is TRBV6-5, the J gene TRBJ2-7; TRBD1 aligns across 9 bases. After removal of 5 bases from V and 6 bases from J, the junction contained 5 bases not matched to a gene. The CDR3 totals 13 residues. Germline CDR1 is MNHEY and CDR2 is SVGAGI. In nucleotides, the CDR3 is TGTGCCAGCAGTATAACAGGGGGCCGCGAGCAGTACTTC. This sequence encodes CASSITGGREQYF.

This chain uses TRBV5-1 with TRBJ2-3, with D possibly being TRBD1 (5 bases). CDR1 is SGHRS, CDR2 YFSETQ, per germline. V lost 1 base and J lost 6, with 15 bases in between. CDR3 size: 15 residues. The DNA for the CDR3 is TGCGCCAGCAGCTTGTGGGGCCTATCGTCCGATACGCAGTATTTT. As protein: CASSLWGLSSDTQYF.

The table lists this clone with a few counts. The V gene is TRBV11-2, the J gene TRBJ1-1, with a possible D match to TRBD1 (5 bases). The germline V and J ends were trimmed by 2 bases and 11 bases, with 18 bases remaining between them. CDR3 length: 14 amino acids. CDR1 SGHAT and CDR2 FQNNGV come from the germline V gene. CDR3 nucleotide sequence: TGTGCCAGCAGCTTATATTTCCGGGGGGGTAGCGCTTTCTTT. Protein: CASSLYFRGGSAFF.

This clone was seen a few times. The chain carries TRBV15 and TRBJ1-1, with 7 bases identical to TRBD1. Germline assignment: CDR1 LNHNV and CDR2 YYDKDF (reference sequence). The junction had 23 bases not matched to a gene; V was cut back by 3 bases and J by 1 base. CDR3 size: 21 residues. The DNA of the CDR3 is TGTGCCACCAGCAGTTCCCGGGACCACAGGGGCCGGCTCCCTGGGAACACTGAAGCTTTCTTT. It specifies CATSSSRDHRGRLPGNTEAFF.

The chain couples TRBV7-3 to TRBJ2-1; D perhaps matches TRBD1 (6 bases). The CDR3 contains 15 residues. The V gene's germline CDR1 is SGHTA and CDR2 FQGTGA. Trimming took 1 base from V and 5 from J, leaving 12 bases between them. CDR3 in amino acids: CASSLIRGAHNEQFF. For the CDR3, the DNA is TGTGCCAGCAGCTTAATCAGGGGCGCGCACAATGAGCAGTTCTTC.

The J gene is TRBJ2-2, the V gene TRBV27; D may match TRBD1 or TRBD2 (5 bases each). Per germline, CDR1 MNHEY and CDR2 SMNVEV (reference sequence). This CDR3 comprises 16 residues. The V gene lost 3 bases and the J gene lost 0 bases, with 11 bases spanning the gap. DNA of the CDR3: TGTGCCAGCAGTTTCTCCGGGGCCGCGAACACCGGGGAGCTGTTTTTT. It translates to CASSFSGAANTGELFF.

The CDR3: CASSFGYGYTF. As DNA, the CDR3 is TGTGCCAGCAGTTTCGGCTATGGCTACACCTTC. The V call is TRBV12-3 or TRBV12-4, the J call TRBJ1-2, with D unresolved. Trimming took off 3 bases at V and 4 bases at J, with 3 bases between the two ends. This CDR3 has 11 residues.

The chain recombines TRBV5-4 with TRBJ1-1; possibly TRBD1 for D (6 bases). V dropped 6 bases and J dropped 5 bases, with 20 bases sitting between them. Germline lookup yields CDR1 SGHNT and CDR2 YYREEE (reference sequence). The CDR3 loop spans 15 amino acids. The CDR3 here is CASTEIATGWTEAFF. The CDR3 DNA reads as TGTGCCAGCACCGAGATAGCGACAGGTTGGACTGAAGCTTTCTTT.

Note on this clone: At one end the junction does not follow the germline gene, possibly because of a read error. The J gene is TRBJ2-7, the V gene TRBV27; D might be TRBD2 (5 bases). The germline CDR1 and CDR2 sequences are MNHEY and SMNVEV (reference sequence). The CDR3 extends over 13 amino acids. CDR3 bases: TGTACCAGGTTAAATAGCGTCCCCCACGAGCAGTACTTC. Its translation is CTRLNSVPHEQYF.

This sequence joins TRBV5-1 and TRBJ1-4; the D gene is possibly TRBD1 (5 bases). Trimming took off 5 bases at V and 0 bases at J, with 11 bases between the two ends. This CDR3 comprises 15 residues. Germline V gene sequence: CDR1 SGHRS, CDR2 YFSETQ. DNA for the CDR3: TGCGCCAGCAGGTCCCAACAGGCAACTAATGAAAAACTGTTTTTT. This codes for CASRSQQATNEKLFF.

The chain combines TRBV7-3 with TRBJ2-1; D is tentatively TRBD1 or TRBD2 (6 bases each). Germline-derived CDR1 and CDR2 are SGHTA and FQGTGA. The V end was cut by 3 bases, the J end by 0 bases, with 9 bases between. The CDR3 extends over 15 amino acids. CDR3 sequence: CASSFRGPSYNEQFF. The CDR3 coding sequence is TGTGCCAGCAGCTTCCGGGGGCCCTCCTACAATGAGCAGTTCTTC. Supplemented by reference TRBV7-3 and TRBJ2-1, the full variable domain reads GAGVSQTPSNKVTEKGKYVELRCDPISGHTALYWYRQSLGQGPEFLIYFQGTGAADDSGLPNDRFFAVRPEGSVSTLKIQRTERGDSAVYLCASSFRGPSYNEQFFGPGTRLTVL.

This clone is a singleton in its sample. The V and J genes are TRBV12-5 and TRBJ2-5; 7 bases align to TRBD2. CDR3 size: 14 residues. Losses at the gene ends were 6 bases for V and 3 bases for J; bases not matched to a gene: 7. The germline V gene encodes CDR1 LGHNT and CDR2 FRNRAP. This CDR3 is CASGAGDLEETQYF. The CDR3 nucleotides read TGTGCTAGTGGGGCGGGGGACTTGGAAGAGACCCAGTACTTC.

V is TRBV10-2 and J is TRBJ1-1, with a weak D call TRBD1 (5 bases). This CDR3 has 17 amino acids. Germline V gene lookup returns CDR1 WSHSY and CDR2 SAAADI. V was cut by 0 bases and J by 4 bases, with 18 bases left in between. CDR3: CASSESTQTVVSTEAFF. As DNA, the CDR3 is TGCGCCAGCAGTGAGTCGACCCAGACAGTTGTAAGCACTGAAGCTTTCTTT.

The sample holds one count of this clone. The chain uses TRBV6-6 and TRBJ1-5; tentatively, D is TRBD1 (5 bases). The CDR3 length is 14 residues. The germline gives CDR1 MNHNY, CDR2 SVGAGI (reference sequence). The V end was cut by 6 bases, the J end by 5 bases, with 14 bases between. The CDR3 region has the DNA TGTGCCAGCAGAGGAGGGACCCACGATCAGCCCCAGCATTTT. Protein: CASRGGTHDQPQHF.

This chain links TRBV7-9 with TRBJ2-5; D remains ambiguous. Germline CDR1 reads SEHNR; CDR2 reads FQNEAQ (reference sequence). The V end was cut by 5 bases, the J end by 4 bases, with 8 bases between. The CDR3 runs 12 residues. The CDR3 sequence is CASSPLRETQYF. The CDR3 DNA reads as TGTGCCAGCAGCCCGCTGCGAGAGACCCAGTACTTC. Based on the CDR3 plus reference TRBV7-9 and TRBJ2-5, the full variable domain is DTGVSQNPRHKITKRGQNVTFRCDPISEHNRLYWYRQTLGQGPEFLTYFQNEAQLEKSRLLSDRFSAERPKGSFSTLEIQRTEQGDSAMYLCASSPLRETQYFGPGTRLLVL.

This clone was observed once. The chain's CDR3 is CASSLRQGVNQPQHF. CDR3 coding DNA: TGTGCCAGCAGCTTAAGACAGGGGGTAAATCAGCCCCAGCATTTT. This chain uses TRBV7-2 with TRBJ1-5; the match to TRBD1 covers 9 bases. The germline gives CDR1 SGHTA, CDR2 FQGNSA. Trimming at V came to 2 bases and at J to 4 bases, leaving 3 bases not matched to a gene. The length of the CDR3 is 15 residues.

The gene calls are TRBV4-1 and TRBJ2-1, with no clear D. The V gene lost 1 base and the J gene lost 9 bases, with 10 bases spanning the gap. CDR3 length equals 13 residues. Per germline, CDR1 MGHRA and CDR2 YSYEKL. CDR3 coding DNA: TGCGCCAGCAGCCAAGCCTCAACTTCTGAGCAGTTCTTC. Translating it yields CASSQASTSEQFF.

V gene TRBV7-2 combines with J gene TRBJ2-2; 11 bases map to TRBD2. V dropped 5 bases and J dropped 4; count of bases not matched to a gene: 3. The CDR3 has 15 amino acids. Germline V gene lookup returns CDR1 SGHTA and CDR2 FQGNSA. The CDR3 nucleotides are TGTGCCAGCAGCCTGACTAGCGGGACCACCGGGGAGCTGTTTTTT. Translated, it gives CASSLTSGTTGELFF.

This clone was observed a single time. The genes are TRBV6-5 and TRBJ1-5; TRBD1 aligns across 11 bases. The V gene end was trimmed by 10 bases and the J gene end by 2 bases; junction bases not matched to a gene: 4. Germline values: CDR1 MNHEY, CDR2 SVGAGI. This CDR3 spans 14 amino acids. The DNA of the CDR3 is TGTGCCACAAGGACAGGGGGCGGCAATCAGCCCCAGCATTTT. It yields the protein CATRTGGGNQPQHF.

The gene calls are TRBV5-6 and TRBJ2-1, with 11 nucleotides matching TRBD2. The CDR3 spans 15 residues. V shed 4 bases and J 5 bases; nucleotides not matched to a gene: 5. Germline CDR1 and CDR2: SGHDT and YYEEEE. CDR3 protein: CASSRTSGGDNEQFF. CDR3 nucleotide sequence: TGTGCCAGCAGCAGAACTAGCGGGGGAGACAATGAGCAGTTCTTC.

This clone has just a few counts. The chain couples TRBV5-5 to TRBJ2-7, with TRBD1 as a possible D gene (5 bases). Between the trimmed V and J ends, which lost 2 bases and 4 bases, there was a span of 13 bases. The CDR3 loop spans 14 amino acids. Germline-derived CDR1 and CDR2 are SGHKS and YYEKEE (reference sequence). The CDR3 sequence is CASSFESRDYEQYF. The CDR3 coding sequence is TGTGCCAGCAGCTTCGAAAGCAGGGATTACGAGCAGTACTTC.

The chain recombines TRBV10-3 with TRBJ2-1; 9 nucleotides agree with TRBD2. CDR3 length: 16 amino acids. V shed 11 bases, J shed 3 bases, and the junction held 14 bases outside the gene matches. Germline loops: CDR1 ENHRY, CDR2 SYGVKD. This CDR3 reads CASIGRGGAFYNEQFF. CDR3 DNA sequence: TGTGCCTCCATAGGGCGCGGGGGGGCTTTCTACAATGAGCAGTTCTTC.

The J gene is TRBJ2-1, the V gene TRBV11-3, with a weak D call TRBD1 (6 bases). Germline CDR1 is SGHNT and CDR2 is YENEEA. The V end lost 1 base, the J end lost 7 bases, and 14 bases lay between the germline ends. The CDR3 spans 15 residues. The CDR3 region has the DNA TGTGCCAGCAGCTTAGGCCGCAGGGGCGGGAATGAGCAGTTCTTC. It encodes CASSLGRRGGNEQFF. Combining the CDR3 with reference TRBV11-3 and TRBJ2-1 gives the whole variable domain EAGVVQSPRYKIIEKKQPVAFWCNPISGHNTLYWYLQNLGQGPELLIRYENEEAVDDSQLPKDRFSAERLKGVDSTLKIQPAELGDSAVYLCASSLGRRGGNEQFFGPGTRLTVL.

The chain uses TRBV18 and TRBJ1-4; 9 bases are shared with TRBD1. V shed 5 bases, J shed 16 bases, and the junction held 8 bases outside the gene matches. The CDR3 has 12 amino acids. Germline CDR1 and CDR2: KGHSH and LQKENI. In DNA, the CDR3 is TGTGCCAGCTCATTACAGGGGGCGAATCCGTTTTTT. Its translation: CASSLQGANPFF. Filled out from reference TRBV18 and TRBJ1-4, the complete variable domain reads NAGVMQNPRHLVRRRGQEARLRCSPMKGHSHVYWYRQLPEEGLKFMVYLQKENIIDESGMPKERFSAEFPKEGPSILRIQQVVRGDSAAYFCASSLQGANPFFGSGTQLSVL.

The chain is built from TRBV11-3 and TRBJ1-5; D uncertain. Germline CDR1 is SGHNT and CDR2 is YENEEA. V was pared by 4 bases and J by 0 bases, with 4 bases between. The CDR3 covers 13 residues. CDR3 region: CASSYFSNQPQHF. The CDR3, as DNA: TGTGCCAGCAGCTATTTTAGCAATCAGCCCCAGCATTTT.

This clone was seen a few times. V is TRBV30 and J is TRBJ2-1; TRBD1 is a possible D gene (5 bases). Germline V CDR1 and CDR2: GTSNPN, SVGIG (reference sequence). V shed 4 bases and J shed 6 bases, with 16 bases lying between them. CDR3 length: 14 residues. CDR3 amino acids: CAWTPPQGFNEQFF. The DNA of the CDR3 is TGTGCCTGGACCCCTCCGCAGGGTTTCAATGAGCAGTTCTTC.